The 22 T cell receptor beta chains in this list originate from one sample, sequenced in a study of cytomegalovirus exposure and HLA in healthy donors. 13 Jbeta primers and 60 Vbeta primers were used for the PCR. The data were produced by immunoSEQ multiplex PCR, yet TCRdb's version contains in-frame clones alone and is incomplete. The repertoire has about 140,000 clones, about 86% of them found once; the top ten carry 4.5% to 6.5%. The sequencing sample was made of PBMCs. The receptors shown here come from a woman aged 25 to 39 in good health and CMV-seronegative.

The chain is built from TRBV2 and TRBJ2-2; TRBD1 is a possible D gene (5 bases). V was pared by 6 bases and J by 2 bases, with 7 bases between. The CDR3 has 13 amino acids. Germline V gives CDR1 SNHLY, CDR2 FYNNEI. CDR3 DNA sequence: TGTGCCAGCAGGACAGACAACACCGGGGAGCTGTTTTTT. Translated: CASRTDNTGELFF.

The chain uses TRBV10-3 and TRBJ2-1; 15 nucleotides agree with TRBD2. With 5 bases clipped from V and 4 bases from J, the junction kept 15 bases outside the gene matches. Germline V CDR1 and CDR2: ENHRY, SYGVKD. This CDR3 is built from 20 residues. The CDR3 spells CAISPGTSGGMPLFYNEQFF. The CDR3 nucleotides are TGTGCCATCAGTCCCGGGACTAGCGGGGGGATGCCTTTATTTTACAATGAGCAGTTCTTC.

Comment on this clone: One end of the junction varies from germline; a read error may be responsible. The rearrangement joins TRBV7-9 to TRBJ2-5; D may be TRBD1 (5 bases). Germline CDR1 is SEHNR and CDR2 is FQNEAQ (reference sequence). This CDR3 comprises 15 residues. The CDR3 DNA reads TGTTCCAGCAGCTTAGTTGGCAGGGCACAAGAGACCCAGTACTTC. It specifies CSSSLVGRAQETQYF.

CDR3 in amino acids: CASSESGSGTGELFF. CDR3 DNA: TGTGCCAGCAGTGAGTCCGGGAGTGGGACCGGGGAGCTGTTTTTT. The chain carries TRBV6-4 and TRBJ2-2; possible D gene TRBD2, 6 bases. Germline CDR1 is MRHNA and CDR2 is SNTAGT. With 3 bases removed from V and 5 bases from J, the gap between germline ends came to 13 bases. The CDR3 contains 15 residues.

V usage is TRBV30 and J usage is TRBJ1-1; D call uncertain. Trimming left V 1 base short and J 1 base short, with 13 bases between. Germline V gene data show CDR1 as GTSNPN and CDR2 as SVGIG (reference sequence). This CDR3 has 15 residues. CDR3: CAWSALYRTNTEAFF. The CDR3, as DNA: TGTGCCTGGAGTGCCCTCTATCGAACGAACACTGAAGCTTTCTTT.

The chain combines TRBV19 with TRBJ1-5; TRBD1 aligns across 7 bases. Germline V gives CDR1 LNHDA, CDR2 SQIVND (reference sequence). The CDR3 is 16 residues long. The junction had 5 bases not matched to a gene; V was cut back by 0 bases and J by 3 bases. CDR3 in amino acids: CASSIDNRGLNQPQHF. Here the CDR3 DNA reads TGTGCCAGTAGTATAGACAACAGGGGACTCAATCAGCCCCAGCATTTT.

This clone was seen only a few times. The chain joins TRBV29-1 to TRBJ2-7; 12 bases match TRBD2. Unmatched junction bases numbered 12, after V lost 3 bases and J lost 3 bases. In germline, CDR1 is SQVTM, CDR2 ANQGSEA. The CDR3 length is 17 residues. The CDR3 coding sequence is TGCAGCGTTGATGTTGACAGCGGACTAGCGGGAAACTACGAGCAGTACTTC. This translates into CSVDVDSGLAGNYEQYF.

This chain uses TRBV6-1 with TRBJ1-3, with a possible D match to TRBD1 (5 bases). There are 16 residues in the CDR3. Trimming took 4 bases from V and 0 from J, leaving 13 bases between them. CDR1 is MNHNS, CDR2 SASEGT, per germline. The CDR3: CASSALDSHSGNTIYF. The CDR3 region has the DNA TGTGCCAGCAGTGCATTAGACAGCCACTCTGGAAACACCATATATTTT.

V is TRBV6-1 and J is TRBJ1-1; maybe TRBD1 (6 bases). Trimming shortened V by 7 bases and J by 5 bases, and 17 bases separated the two germline ends. Per the germline V gene, CDR1 is MNHNS and CDR2 is SASEGT. This CDR3 spans 14 amino acids. CDR3 region: CASTRREQGTEAFF. The CDR3 coding sequence is TGTGCCAGCACCCGAAGGGAGCAGGGGACTGAAGCTTTCTTT.

The J gene is TRBJ2-7, the V gene TRBV5-1, with D maybe TRBD2 (6 bases). Germline CDR1 SGHRS, CDR2 YFSETQ. The CDR3 length is 14 residues. Trimming removed 0 bases at V and 1 base at J, with 8 bases between. In DNA form, the CDR3 reads TGCGCCAGCAGCTTGGCGGGAGAGTCCTACGAGCAGTACTTC. Amino acids: CASSLAGESYEQYF. The variable domain in full, completed from reference TRBV5-1 and TRBJ2-7, reads KAGVTQTPRYLIKTRGQQVTLSCSPISGHRSVSWYQQTPGQGLQFLFEYFSETQRNKGNFPGRFSGRQFSNSRSEMNVSTLELGDSALYLCASSLAGESYEQYFGPGTRLTVT.

The CDR3 nucleotides read TGCGCCAGCAGCCCCGCGGGGGTAAGGAACACTGAAGCTTTCTTT. It codes for CASSPAGVRNTEAFF. The chain links TRBV4-1 to TRBJ1-1, with a possible D match to TRBD1 (5 bases). CDR3 length equals 15 residues. Germline V CDR1 and CDR2: MGHRA, YSYEKL. Trimming removed 4 bases from V and 1 base from J, with 13 bases in between.

The chain employs TRBV27 and TRBJ2-3, with D possibly matching TRBD2 (5 bases). The ends were cut back, 1 base at V and 8 bases at J, with 7 bases in the middle. From germline, CDR1 is MNHEY and CDR2 SMNVEV (reference sequence). The CDR3 is made up of 12 amino acids. The CDR3: CASSLLEGTQYF. DNA for the CDR3: TGTGCCAGCAGTTTATTAGAGGGTACGCAGTATTTT.

The V call is TRBV7-9, the J call TRBJ2-3; 8 nucleotides align to TRBD1. The CDR3 runs 15 residues. V was clipped by 5 bases and J by 2 bases; unmatched bases: 6. The germline gives CDR1 SEHNR, CDR2 FQNEAQ (reference sequence). The CDR3 region is CASSESGGPTDTQYF. In nucleotides, the CDR3 is TGTGCCAGCAGCGAATCAGGGGGCCCCACAGATACGCAGTATTTT. Full variable domain (remainder filled in from reference TRBV7-9 and TRBJ2-3): DTGVSQNPRHKITKRGQNVTFRCDPISEHNRLYWYRQTLGQGPEFLTYFQNEAQLEKSRLLSDRFSAERPKGSFSTLEIQRTEQGDSAMYLCASSESGGPTDTQYFGPGTRLTVL.

The chain uses TRBV6-6 and TRBJ2-3, with D hard to call. V was pared by 0 bases and J by 0 bases, with 7 bases between. Germline-derived CDR1 and CDR2 are MNHNY and SVGAGI (reference sequence). This CDR3 is built from 15 residues. The CDR3 DNA reads TGTGCCAGCAGTTACTCTTCCGGGAGCACAGATACGCAGTATTTT. Residues: CASSYSSGSTDTQYF.

The chain carries TRBV27 and TRBJ1-1; maybe TRBD1 (6 bases). The ends were cut back, 7 bases at V and 5 bases at J, with 17 bases in the middle. The CDR3 has 14 amino acids. Germline CDR1 and CDR2: MNHEY and SMNVEV (reference sequence). The CDR3: CASMVEVRGTEAFF. The CDR3 region has the DNA TGTGCCAGCATGGTGGAGGTCAGGGGAACTGAAGCTTTCTTT.

CDR3 amino acids: CASSRDSRSGYTF. The DNA of the CDR3 is TGTGCCAGTAGTAGGGACAGTCGCAGTGGCTACACCTTC. This sequence joins TRBV19 and TRBJ1-2; 7 bases agree with TRBD1. V lost 4 bases, J lost 7 bases, and 6 bases stayed unmatched. CDR1 and CDR2 (germline): LNHDA, SQIVND (reference sequence). The CDR3 has 13 residues.

The chain is built from TRBV7-3 and TRBJ2-2, with D tentatively TRBD1 (6 bases). The germline V gene has CDR1 SGHTA and CDR2 FQGTGA. V lost 1 base and J 2 bases, leaving 17 bases between the germline ends. The CDR3 has 18 amino acids. This chain's CDR3 is CASSLNGVGQLNTGELFF. The CDR3 nucleotides read TGTGCCAGCAGCTTAAATGGTGTAGGACAGTTAAACACCGGGGAGCTGTTTTTT.

The rearrangement uses TRBV5-4 and TRBJ2-2; no definite D call. V was shortened by 2 bases and J by 4 bases, with 9 bases between the two germline ends. The germline CDR1 and CDR2 sequences are SGHNT and YYREEE (reference sequence). This CDR3 has 14 amino acids. The CDR3 sequence is CASSLRDSTGELFF. The CDR3 region has the DNA TGTGCCAGCAGCTTAAGAGACTCCACCGGGGAGCTGTTTTTT.

The genes are TRBV7-8 and TRBJ1-3; 7 nucleotides line up with TRBD1. Germline V gene sequence: CDR1 SGHVS, CDR2 FQNEAQ. The CDR3 covers 16 residues. Unmatched junction bases numbered 7, after V lost 1 base and J lost 4 bases. The CDR3 spells CASSLEQGMGGNTIYF. DNA for the CDR3: TGTGCCAGCAGCTTAGAACAGGGGATGGGAGGAAACACCATATATTTT. Variable domain in full (rest from reference TRBV7-8 and TRBJ1-3): GAGVSQSPRYKVAKRGQDVALRCDPISGHVSLFWYQQALGQGPEFLTYFQNEAQLDKSGLPSDRFFAERPEGSVSTLKIQRTQQEDSAVYLCASSLEQGMGGNTIYFGEGSWLTVV.

The rearrangement joins TRBV2 to TRBJ2-3; 13 bases are shared with TRBD2. Germline V gene sequence: CDR1 SNHLY, CDR2 FYNNEI. This CDR3 has 18 amino acids. J was trimmed by 3 bases and V by 6 bases; bases with no gene match: 12. This CDR3 reads CASSFTSGRDRVTDTQYF. The CDR3 DNA follows: TGTGCCAGCAGCTTTACTAGCGGGAGGGATCGTGTGACAGATACGCAGTATTTT.

The V gene is TRBV15, the J gene TRBJ2-7; unclear D gene. The germline CDR1 and CDR2 sequences are LNHNV and YYDKDF (reference sequence). V was trimmed by 3 bases and J by 7 bases, leaving 13 bases between them. CDR3 length: 13 residues. Written as DNA, the CDR3 is TGTGCCACCAGCAGCCCCGCAGGTTGGGAGCAGTACTTC. This gives the protein CATSSPAGWEQYF.

V gene TRBV18 combines with J gene TRBJ2-1; D is possibly TRBD1 or TRBD2 (7 bases each). Germline CDR1 reads KGHSH; CDR2 reads LQKENI. Trimming stripped 6 bases from V and 9 bases from J, with 18 bases between. The CDR3 loop spans 14 amino acids. This CDR3 is CASSPGGGSGEQFF. CDR3 in DNA: TGTGCCAGCTCGCCAGGGGGAGGGAGTGGTGAGCAGTTCTTC.